The 5 T cell receptor beta chains below come from one sample, sequenced in a study of low-dose radiotherapy and immunotherapy resistance in tumors. Covering alpha and beta chains, TRAV- and TRBV-specific primers were used for the first-strand cDNA. For amplifying TCRs, the PCR ran for around 20 cycles with Phusion, which was used together with a constant-region primer and the adapter on the V primers. TCRdb fed the reads into MiXCR, producing one record per CDR3 protein. The sample lists 59,000 or so distinct CDR3 sequences; around 27% were seen once. As for time point: before trial treatment. This sample comprised PBMCs, obtained before treatment. The receptors originated from a male donor with rectosigmoid adenocarcinoma.

CDR3 bases: TGTGCCAGCGCCCGTTGGGGGGGCACAGATACGCAGTATTTT. Translating gives CASARWGGTDTQYF. The chain links TRBV27 to TRBJ2-3; weak D call: TRBD2 (6 bases). Germline assignment: CDR1 MNHEY and CDR2 SMNVEV (reference sequence). Trimming removed 8 bases from V and 1 base from J, with 13 bases in between. This CDR3 has 14 residues.

This clonotype was observed many times. The V and J genes are TRBV4-1 and TRBJ2-7; 10 bases are a match to TRBD2. The V and J ends lost 0 bases and 3 bases, in that order; junction bases with no gene match: 8. The CDR3 consists of 17 residues. Germline assignment: CDR1 MGHRA and CDR2 YSYEKL. CDR3 in amino acids: CASSQESFTSGNYEQYF. DNA for the CDR3: TGCGCCAGCAGCCAAGAAAGCTTTACTAGCGGGAACTACGAGCAGTACTTC.

This clonotype has a count of ten or more. V and J are TRBV14 and TRBJ2-7; 14 nucleotides match TRBD2. This CDR3 comprises 17 residues. V was pared by 4 bases and J by 4 bases, with 9 bases of the junction left unmatched. Germline V gives CDR1 SGHDN, CDR2 FVKESK. In DNA, the CDR3 is TGTGCCAGCAGCCCGGATTCCGGGACTAGCGGGAGATACGAGCAGTACTTC. Protein product: CASSPDSGTSGRYEQYF.

This clonotype was seen at least ten times. The chain uses TRBV5-1 and TRBJ2-7; 7 bases align to TRBD2. The V gene end was trimmed by 5 bases and the J gene end by 0 bases; junction bases not matched to a gene: 8. This CDR3 has 15 residues. Germline lookup yields CDR1 SGHRS and CDR2 YFSETQ. The CDR3 coding sequence is TGCGCCAGCAGGGGGGGGGGTTCCAGCTCCTACGAGCAGTACTTC. It codes for CASRGGGSSSYEQYF.

This chain uses TRBV28 with TRBJ2-7, with 11 nucleotides matching TRBD2. V gave up 5 bases and J gave up 1 base; unmatched junction bases: 7. The CDR3 has 16 amino acids. CDR1 and CDR2 (germline): MDHEN, SYDVKM. CDR3 sequence: CASSIDTSGRSYEQYF. Written as DNA, the CDR3 is TGTGCCAGCAGTATCGACACTAGCGGGAGATCCTACGAGCAGTACTTC. Looking up the rest from reference TRBV28 and TRBJ2-7 gives the full variable domain: DVKVTQSSRYLVKRTGEKVFLECVQDMDHENMFWYRQDPGLGLRLIYFSYDVKMKEKGDIPEGYSVSREKKERFSLILESASTNQTSMYLCASSIDTSGRSYEQYFGPGTRLTVT.